These 8 T cell receptor beta chains share one sample of origin, sequenced in a study of blood T cell repertoires in COVID-19. Generated by immunoSEQ multiplex PCR, the TCRdb table keeps only in-frame clones and is missing some. The sample has around 200,000 clones, about 90% seen once. The sample was peripheral blood. All receptors come from a woman in her fifties or sixties with acute or convalescent COVID-19.

V gene TRBV21-1 combines with J gene TRBJ2-1; the table's D call, TRBD1, has no DNA check behind it. TRBV21-1 counts as a pseudogene. CDR3 length: 12 residues. The DNA of the CDR3 is TGTGCCAGCAGCACTGGGACAAATGAGCAGTTCTTC. Encoded protein: CASSTGTNEQFF.

The J gene is TRBJ2-1, the V gene TRBV12-5; D unclear. V shed 0 bases and J shed 0 bases, with 18 bases lying between them. Germline loops: CDR1 LGHNT, CDR2 FRNRAP. The CDR3 is 19 residues long. The CDR3 loop reads CASGLVRRGAPSSYNEQFF. The DNA for the CDR3 is TGTGCTAGTGGTTTGGTACGTCGCGGAGCCCCAAGCTCCTACAATGAGCAGTTCTTC.

The rearrangement joins TRBV5-6 to TRBJ1-5, with a weak D call TRBD1 (6 bases). CDR3 size: 16 residues. Trimming took off 3 bases at V and 7 bases at J, with 20 bases between the two ends. Germline CDR1 is SGHDT and CDR2 is YYEEEE. The CDR3 is CASSSSRRGPGQPQHF. CDR3 nucleotide sequence: TGTGCCAGCAGCTCTTCTCGCAGGGGCCCGGGGCAGCCCCAGCATTTT.

V and J are TRBV20-1 and TRBJ2-3, with 8 bases fitting TRBD2. The germline V gene encodes CDR1 DFQATT and CDR2 SNEGSKA (reference sequence). This CDR3 is built from 16 residues. V dropped 3 bases and J dropped 2; count of bases not matched to a gene: 10. CDR3 in DNA: TGCAGTGCTAGTCCCACCAATAGCGGGGCCACAGATACGCAGTATTTT. Protein product: CSASPTNSGATDTQYF.

The genes are TRBV1 and TRBJ2-3; TRBD2 was called by the table and not checked on the DNA. TRBV1 corresponds to a pseudogene. The length of the CDR3 is 17 residues. DNA for the CDR3: TGCACCAGCAGCCAAGAGTCAGCGGGGGGACGCACAGATACGCAGTATTTT. It yields the protein CTSSQESAGGRTDTQYF.

This clone was detected only once. The chain combines TRBV6-1 with TRBJ2-7, with D possibly TRBD1 on 6 matching bases. V lost 1 base and J lost 0, with 13 bases in between. In germline, CDR1 is MNHNS, CDR2 SASEGT. The CDR3 length is 16 residues. The CDR3 nucleotides are TGTGCCAGCAGTGAAGGACAGGCCAACCCCTCCTACGAGCAGTACTTC. Its protein product is CASSEGQANPSYEQYF.

V and J are TRBV6-5 and TRBJ2-7; 11 bases line up with TRBD2. This CDR3 contains 14 residues. Trimming took 5 bases from V and 4 from J; bases not matched to a gene: 4. Germline V CDR1 and CDR2: MNHEY, SVGAGI. CDR3 in DNA: TGTGCCAGCAGTACTAGCGGGAGTTTTTACGAGCAGTACTTC. Amino acid sequence: CASSTSGSFYEQYF.

The genes are TRBV6-5 and TRBJ2-3; 7 positions match TRBD2. Germline CDR1 and CDR2: MNHEY and SVGAGI. The V gene end was trimmed by 2 bases and the J gene end by 0 bases; junction bases not matched to a gene: 5. This CDR3 comprises 16 residues. CDR3 nucleotide sequence: TGTGCCAGCAGTTACGGGGCTAGCGGAAGCACAGATACGCAGTATTTT. This codes for CASSYGASGSTDTQYF.